What follows are 23 T cell receptor beta chains derived from one specimen sequenced in a study of radiation and T cells in renal cell carcinoma. Time point specified: blood 2 weeks post-SBRT. Treatment here: 15 Gy SBRT to primary tumor, nephrectomy 4 weeks later. Repertoires were generated with immunoSEQ multiplex PCR, while TCRdb's copy carries only in-frame clones and drops some. The sample contains 150,000 to 180,000 clones, approximately 88% of which appear only once. The material was blood, obtained from a patient whose treatment included radiotherapy and nephrectomy. These receptors were collected from a woman in her forties or fifties with renal cell carcinoma.

The chain has TRBV6-5 and TRBJ2-7; D is unresolved. CDR1 MNHEY and CDR2 SVGAGI come from the germline V gene. The CDR3 loop spans 12 amino acids. Deletions cut 0 bases from V and 5 bases from J, with 5 bases between. The CDR3 reads CASSYSNHEQYF. In nucleotides, the CDR3 is TGTGCCAGCAGTTACTCGAATCACGAGCAGTACTTC.

The CDR3 DNA reads TGTGCCAGCAGCCCGGGGGGGATTTATAGCAATCAGCCCCAGCATTTT. It is translated as CASSPGGIYSNQPQHF. The chain combines TRBV6-6 with TRBJ1-5; D is perhaps TRBD1 (5 bases). The CDR3 has 16 residues. V dropped 6 bases and J dropped 0 bases, with 15 bases sitting between them. Per germline, CDR1 MNHNY and CDR2 SVGAGI (reference sequence).

The V gene is TRBV7-2, the J gene TRBJ2-2, with a weak D call TRBD2 (6 bases). The CDR3 extends over 16 amino acids. Germline-derived CDR1 and CDR2 are SGHTA and FQGNSA. V was trimmed by 5 bases and J by 1 base, leaving 14 bases between them. The CDR3 protein is CASSRRLGGNTGELFF. The DNA of the CDR3 is TGTGCCAGCAGCCGTCGGTTGGGAGGGAACACCGGGGAGCTGTTTTTT.

The V call is TRBV4-1, the J call TRBJ1-1; D gene ambiguous. V gave up 1 base and J gave up 0 bases, with 6 bases separating them. Germline V gene data show CDR1 as MGHRA and CDR2 as YSYEKL. This CDR3 has 14 residues. CDR3 coding DNA: TGCGCCAGCAGCCAAGGTAGGTTGAACACTGAAGCTTTCTTT. Protein product: CASSQGRLNTEAFF.

In its sample, this clone was seen a few times. This chain joins TRBV11-2 and TRBJ2-7; tentatively, D is TRBD2 (5 bases). The CDR3 is 13 amino acids. Trimming shortened V by 5 bases and J by 7 bases, and 15 bases separated the two germline ends. The V gene's germline CDR1 is SGHAT and CDR2 FQNNGV. CDR3 bases: TGTGCCAGCAGCCCAGAAGCGGCTCTTGAGCAGTACTTC. This codes for CASSPEAALEQYF.

The genes are TRBV18 and TRBJ2-3; D perhaps matches TRBD1 (6 bases). The CDR3 runs 14 residues. CDR1 KGHSH and CDR2 LQKENI come from the germline V gene. V was trimmed by 3 bases and J by 4 bases, leaving 11 bases between them. The CDR3 protein is CASSPLQGADTQYF. DNA for the CDR3: TGTGCCAGCTCACCCTTACAGGGTGCAGATACGCAGTATTTT. The whole variable domain, filled in from reference TRBV18 and TRBJ2-3, reads NAGVMQNPRHLVRRRGQEARLRCSPMKGHSHVYWYRQLPEEGLKFMVYLQKENIIDESGMPKERFSAEFPKEGPSILRIQQVVRGDSAAYFCASSPLQGADTQYFGPGTRLTVL.

The V and J genes are TRBV5-1 and TRBJ2-7, with 12 bases matching TRBD2. This CDR3 is 15 amino acids long. V was clipped by 5 bases and J by 3 bases; unmatched bases: 6. Germline CDR1 and CDR2: SGHRS and YFSETQ. CDR3 sequence reads: CASSKTSGGRYEQYF. CDR3 coding DNA: TGCGCCAGCAGTAAGACTAGCGGGGGCCGCTACGAGCAGTACTTC. Combining the CDR3 with reference TRBV5-1 and TRBJ2-7 gives the whole variable domain KAGVTQTPRYLIKTRGQQVTLSCSPISGHRSVSWYQQTPGQGLQFLFEYFSETQRNKGNFPGRFSGRQFSNSRSEMNVSTLELGDSALYLCASSKTSGGRYEQYFGPGTRLTVT.

The CDR3: CASSPRGSTQYF. CDR3 coding DNA: TGTGCCAGCAGCCCGCGAGGGTCGACCCAGTACTTC. The V call is TRBV7-8, the J call TRBJ2-5; tentatively, D is TRBD2 (5 bases). CDR1 and CDR2 (germline): SGHVS, FQNEAQ. The V end was cut by 5 bases, the J end by 7 bases, with 11 bases between. The CDR3 runs to 12 residues.

This sequence joins TRBV19 and TRBJ1-1; D uncertain. The CDR3 runs to 13 residues. Trimming stripped 7 bases from V and 2 bases from J, with 11 bases between. CDR1 LNHDA and CDR2 SQIVND come from the germline V gene (reference sequence). The CDR3 DNA is TGTGCCAGTACCCTCGGGGAAAACACTGAAGCTTTCTTT. Protein: CASTLGENTEAFF.

The CDR3 protein is CASSEKASPPRNTIYF. The CDR3 nucleotides read TGTGCCAGCAGTGAAAAGGCATCTCCCCCTCGAAACACCATATATTTT. J is TRBJ1-3 and V is TRBV25-1, with D hard to call. Germline CDR1 reads MGHDK; CDR2 reads SYGVNS. V was clipped by 2 bases and J by 5 bases, with 16 bases between them. The CDR3 sequence is 16 residues long.

The chain joins TRBV9 to TRBJ1-2, with 8 bases lining up with TRBD1. The CDR3 has 15 residues. CDR1 is SGDLS, CDR2 YYNGEE, per germline. V lost 4 bases to trimming and J lost 7 bases; unmatched junction nucleotides: 12. CDR3 protein: CASSPSGQGASGYTF. The DNA for the CDR3 is TGTGCCAGCAGCCCTTCTGGGCAGGGGGCCAGTGGCTACACCTTC. The full variable domain, its missing parts supplied by reference TRBV9 and TRBJ1-2, is DSGVTQTPKHLITATGQRVTLRCSPRSGDLSVYWYQQSLDQGLQFLIQYYNGEERAKGNILERFSAQQFPDLHSELNLSSLELGDSALYFCASSPSGQGASGYTFGSGTRLTVV.

V gene TRBV6-6 combines with J gene TRBJ1-6; 7 nucleotides align to TRBD1. Germline V gene data show CDR1 as MNHNY and CDR2 as SVGAGI (reference sequence). J lost 9 bases, V lost 7 bases, and 15 bases had no gene match. This CDR3 comprises 16 residues. In nucleotides, the CDR3 is TGTGCCAGCACACCCAATCCCGACAGGGTGGGTTCACCCCTCCACTTT. Residues: CASTPNPDRVGSPLHF.

The chain uses TRBV5-1 and TRBJ2-3; TRBD2 aligns across 7 bases. The length of the CDR3 is 15 residues. V dropped 5 bases and J dropped 2; count of bases not matched to a gene: 8. Germline CDR1 and CDR2: SGHRS and YFSETQ. CDR3 in amino acids: CASREASGDTDTQYF. The CDR3 bases are TGCGCCAGCAGAGAGGCTAGCGGCGACACAGATACGCAGTATTTT.

The V and J genes are TRBV2 and TRBJ1-3; D is unresolved. Trimming removed 2 bases from V and 0 bases from J, with 8 bases in between. This CDR3 comprises 15 residues. Germline V gene sequence: CDR1 SNHLY, CDR2 FYNNEI. The CDR3, as DNA: TGTGCCAGCAGTGAATTCCGGGGCTCTGGAAACACCATATATTTT. Its translation is CASSEFRGSGNTIYF.

The rearrangement joins TRBV7-6 to TRBJ1-2; D is unresolved. The V gene's germline CDR1 is SGHVS and CDR2 FNYEAQ. V dropped 1 base and J dropped 4 bases, with 13 bases sitting between them. The CDR3 spans 15 residues. CDR3 nucleotide sequence: TGTGCCAGCAGCTTAGATGGCAGCCAAGGCTATGGCTACACCTTC. This translates into CASSLDGSQGYGYTF. Drawing the rest from reference TRBV7-6 and TRBJ1-2, the complete variable domain is GAGVSQSPRYKVTKRGQDVALRCDPISGHVSLYWYRQALGQGPEFLTYFNYEAQQDKSGLPNDRFSAERPEGSISTLTIQRTEQRDSAMYRCASSLDGSQGYGYTFGSGTRLTVV.

V is TRBV18 and J is TRBJ2-2; possibly TRBD1 or TRBD2 for D (5 bases each). This CDR3 contains 17 residues. Trimming cost V 5 bases and J 7 bases, with 23 bases left between them. CDR1 and CDR2 from the germline V gene are KGHSH and LQKENI. For the CDR3, the DNA is TGTGCCAGCTCATTGGACTTTCCCGGGACCACTAGCGGGGAGCTGTTTTTT. Translation gives CASSLDFPGTTSGELFF.

The V gene is TRBV6-5, the J gene TRBJ2-7; D remains ambiguous. Trimming cost V 0 bases and J 3 bases, with 12 bases left between them. The CDR3 consists of 15 residues. The germline gives CDR1 MNHEY, CDR2 SVGAGI. The chain's CDR3 is CASSYSDGPGYEQYF. The CDR3, as DNA: TGTGCCAGCAGTTACTCAGACGGACCGGGCTACGAGCAGTACTTC.

The chain has TRBV19 and TRBJ2-5; D possibly corresponds to TRBD1 (5 bases). Germline V gene data show CDR1 as LNHDA and CDR2 as SQIVND (reference sequence). Between the trimmed V and J ends, which lost 7 bases and 5 bases, there was a span of 20 bases. The CDR3 runs to 15 residues. In nucleotides, the CDR3 is TGTGCCAGTATGGTGGGTGGGGCGGCAGGCGAGACCCAGTACTTC. Translated: CASMVGGAAGETQYF.

This clone was seen more than once but under ten times. This chain joins TRBV18 and TRBJ1-5; no firm D call. CDR1 and CDR2 (germline): KGHSH, LQKENI. The ends were cut back, 1 base at V and 2 bases at J, with 15 bases in the middle. This CDR3 region has 17 residues. The CDR3: CASSPQSPRSRNQPQHF. CDR3 DNA: TGTGCCAGCTCACCACAATCCCCCAGGAGTCGCAATCAGCCCCAGCATTTT.

The chain couples TRBV27 to TRBJ1-1; 7 positions agree with TRBD1. CDR3 length: 13 residues. Germline trimming cut 8 bases from V and 11 bases from J; bases unmatched to any gene: 14. Germline loops: CDR1 MNHEY, CDR2 SMNVEV (reference sequence). CDR3 amino acids: CASGPRIGGRAFF. In DNA, the CDR3 is TGTGCCAGCGGACCGAGGATAGGGGGCCGCGCTTTCTTT.

The rearrangement joins TRBV5-4 to TRBJ2-6, with D possibly being TRBD1 (6 bases). Germline V gives CDR1 SGHNT, CDR2 YYREEE (reference sequence). The V and J ends lost 5 bases and 2 bases respectively, with 14 bases between them. This CDR3 comprises 16 residues. The CDR3 DNA reads as TGTGCCAGCAGAATCGAACAGGGAACTGGGGCCAACGTCCTGACTTTC. It yields the protein CASRIEQGTGANVLTF.

This chain links TRBV7-9 with TRBJ2-3; no clear D gene. In germline, CDR1 is SEHNR, CDR2 FQNEAQ (reference sequence). V lost 7 bases to trimming and J lost 2 bases, with 16 bases between them. The CDR3 sequence is 15 residues long. DNA for the CDR3: TGTGCCAGCATTCTCAAGAGGCAGCTCACAGATACGCAGTATTTT. Protein product: CASILKRQLTDTQYF.

This sequence joins TRBV4-1 and TRBJ2-1, with TRBD1 matching 8 bases. Per the germline V gene, CDR1 is MGHRA and CDR2 is YSYEKL. This CDR3 has 16 amino acids. V lost 1 base and J lost 8; bases outside the gene matches: 10. The CDR3 reads CASSQAAGGRADEQFF. The CDR3 bases are TGCGCCAGCAGCCAAGCTGCAGGGGGCCGGGCTGATGAGCAGTTCTTC.